This T cell receptor (beta chain) was obtained from a study of Tregs in tolerant kidney transplant recipients. General study points: Validation in larger populations is needed because few patients were studied. Tolerant patients' donor-specific Tregs expanded beyond overall Tregs, suggesting antigen-driven growth. Expanding Tregs on activated donor B cells appeared to best identify donor-specific TCRbeta clones.

Libraries were prepared by immunoSEQ multiplex PCR; TCRdb keeps only in-frame clonotypes and omits some of them. The sample yields roughly 50,000 clones, about nine tenths seen once. As regards this clone: Its antigen is currently unknown. The same CDR3 can be traced to other DNA sequences in this sample.

Germline V CDR1 and CDR2: SGHAT, FQNNGV. The CDR3 is made up of 14 amino acids. Trimming removed 5 bases from V and 10 bases from J; junction bases left unmatched: 7. Mixed chimerism was transient after nonmyeloablative marrow transplants from related graft donors. Thawed PBMCs were FACS-sorted into unstimulated CD4+CD25+CD127- regulatory T cells, CD4+CD25- non-regulatory cells, CD4 and CD8 cells. The sequence derives from a human patient who received a combined kidney and bone marrow transplant. A share of the T cells may be of graft donor origin. The chain joins TRBV11-2 to TRBJ1-6; 8 nucleotides agree with TRBD1. The material sequenced was CD8+ T cells from blood (PBMCs), taken 12 months after the transplant. The CDR3 DNA is TGTGCCAGCAGCGTGGGGACAGGTAGCTCACCCCTCCACTTT. Its translation is CASSVGTGSSPLHF.